This is a list of T cell receptor beta chains from one sample in a study of OX40 agonist ivuxolimab in advanced cancers. Data came from immunoSEQ multiplex PCR; TCRdb stores just in-frame clones and leaves some out. The sample comprises under 70,000 clones, approximately 85% of which are singletons, and 2% to 2.5% rests with the top ten. Material: CD4+ or CD8+ T cells sorted from blood, obtained in a trial of the OX40 agonist ivuxolimab. These receptors were taken from an adult with an advanced solid tumor such as melanoma, head and neck, liver or kidney cancer. The conserved cysteine and the conserved F or W are not part of the CDR3 here. A D gene is named only where the DNA matches it firmly.

V	length	D	J	CDR3
TRBV19	13	-	TRBJ2-7	ASSIGGYGTYEQY
TRBV7-9	15	TRBD2	TRBJ2-3	ASSRGLAGASTDTQY
TRBV7-2	9	-	TRBJ2-7	ASSLSYEQY
TRBV19	9	-	TRBJ1-5	ASSMPGAWH
TRBV19	15	TRBD2	TRBJ2-5	ASSKRLAGGIWETQY
TRBV5-1	12	-	TRBJ2-1	ASSTSGTYNEQF
TRBV19	12	TRBD1	TRBJ2-2	APHTGAHTGELF
TRBV2	12	-	TRBJ2-5	ASSEVLGAETQY
TRBV11-2	13	-	TRBJ2-1	ASSPTRGMSNEQF
TRBV7-8	10	-	TRBJ2-2	ASSLYTGELF
TRBV7-2	14	-	TRBJ1-2	ASRGPRDTINYGYT
TRBV19	11	-	TRBJ2-3	ASSFIRTDTQY
TRBV27	12	TRBD1	TRBJ1-6	ASSQDRASSPLH
TRBV19	12	TRBD1	TRBJ2-7	ASSINRGVYEQY
TRBV4-2	15	TRBD2	TRBJ2-1	ASSQDRSGGPGNEQF
TRBV28	12	TRBD1	TRBJ1-5	ASSFRTGRQPQH
TRBV5-5	11	-	TRBJ1-2	ASSFDRDYGYT
TRBV30	13	-	TRBJ1-1	AWSNRVGVNTEAF
TRBV29-1	9	-	TRBJ2-7	SVGNPGEQY
TRBV5-5	12	-	TRBJ1-1	ASSFRGYGTEAF
TRBV10-3	15	-	TRBJ2-4	AISESLEGLDKNIQY
TRBV27	12	-	TRBJ2-1	ATTPRIRPNEQF
TRBV20-1	9	-	TRBJ2-3	SAETPDTQY
TRBV11-2	12	-	TRBJ2-2	ASSLVPHTGELF
TRBV7-2	14	TRBD2	TRBJ2-7	ASSLGLAGGNYEQY
TRBV28	12	TRBD2	TRBJ2-3	ASSRLAGGDTQY
TRBV9	14	TRBD2	TRBJ2-3	ASSVGNGGATDTQY